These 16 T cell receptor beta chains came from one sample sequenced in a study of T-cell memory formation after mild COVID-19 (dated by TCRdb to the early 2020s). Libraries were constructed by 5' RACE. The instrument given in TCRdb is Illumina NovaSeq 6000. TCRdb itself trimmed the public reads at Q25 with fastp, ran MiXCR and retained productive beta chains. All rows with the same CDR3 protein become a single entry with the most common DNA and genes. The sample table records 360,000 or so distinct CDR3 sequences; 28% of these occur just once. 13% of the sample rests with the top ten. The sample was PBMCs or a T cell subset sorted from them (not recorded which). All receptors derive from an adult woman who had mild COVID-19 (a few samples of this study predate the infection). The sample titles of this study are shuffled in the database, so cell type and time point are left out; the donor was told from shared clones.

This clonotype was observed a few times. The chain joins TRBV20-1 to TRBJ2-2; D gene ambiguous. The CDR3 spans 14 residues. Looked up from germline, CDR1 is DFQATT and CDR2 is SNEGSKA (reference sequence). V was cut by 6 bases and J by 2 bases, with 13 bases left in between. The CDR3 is CSAADKRNTGELFF. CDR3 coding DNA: TGCAGTGCCGCCGACAAGCGTAACACCGGGGAGCTGTTTTTT.

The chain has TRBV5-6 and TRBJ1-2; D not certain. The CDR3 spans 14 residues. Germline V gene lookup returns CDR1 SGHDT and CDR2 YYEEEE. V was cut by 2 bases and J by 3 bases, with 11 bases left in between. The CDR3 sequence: CASSFGGLDYGYTF. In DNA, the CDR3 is TGTGCCAGCAGCTTTGGCGGGCTCGACTATGGCTACACCTTC.

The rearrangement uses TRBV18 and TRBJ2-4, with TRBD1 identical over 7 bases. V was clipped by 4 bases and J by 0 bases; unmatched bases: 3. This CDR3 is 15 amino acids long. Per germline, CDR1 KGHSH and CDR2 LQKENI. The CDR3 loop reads CASSLGQLAKNIQYF. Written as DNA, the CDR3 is TGTGCCAGCTCACTGGGACAGCTAGCCAAAAACATTCAGTACTTC.

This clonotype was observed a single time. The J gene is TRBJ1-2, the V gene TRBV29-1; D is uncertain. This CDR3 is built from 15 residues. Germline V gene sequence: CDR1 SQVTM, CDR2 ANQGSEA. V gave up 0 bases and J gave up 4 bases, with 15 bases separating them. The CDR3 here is CSVEDAVGFAYGYTF. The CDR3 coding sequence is TGCAGCGTTGAAGATGCTGTAGGGTTTGCCTATGGCTACACCTTC.

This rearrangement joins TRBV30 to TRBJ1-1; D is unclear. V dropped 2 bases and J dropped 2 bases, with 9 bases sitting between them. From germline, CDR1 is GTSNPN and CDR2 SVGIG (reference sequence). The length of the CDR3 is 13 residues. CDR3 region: CAWSLHGNTEAFF. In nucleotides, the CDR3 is TGTGCCTGGAGTCTCCACGGTAACACTGAAGCTTTCTTT.

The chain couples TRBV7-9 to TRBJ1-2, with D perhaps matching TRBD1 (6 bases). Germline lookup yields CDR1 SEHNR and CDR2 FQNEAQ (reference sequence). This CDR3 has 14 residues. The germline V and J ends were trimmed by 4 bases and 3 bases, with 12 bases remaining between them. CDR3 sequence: CASSSGTWDYGYTF. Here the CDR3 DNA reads TGTGCCAGCAGCTCCGGGACATGGGACTATGGCTACACCTTC.

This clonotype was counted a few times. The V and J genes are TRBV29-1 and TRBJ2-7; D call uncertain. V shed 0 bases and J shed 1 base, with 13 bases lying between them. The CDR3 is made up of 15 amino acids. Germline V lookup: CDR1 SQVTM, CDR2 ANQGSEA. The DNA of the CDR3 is TGCAGCGTTGAAGATGGCAGTTTAGGATCCTACGAGCAGTACTTC. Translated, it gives CSVEDGSLGSYEQYF.

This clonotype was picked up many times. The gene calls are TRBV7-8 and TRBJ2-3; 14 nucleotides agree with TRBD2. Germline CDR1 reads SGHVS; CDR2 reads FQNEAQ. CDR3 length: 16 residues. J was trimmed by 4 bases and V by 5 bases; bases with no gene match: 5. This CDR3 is CASSLRLAGGSDTQYF. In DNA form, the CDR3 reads TGTGCCAGCAGCCTCAGACTAGCGGGGGGGTCAGATACGCAGTATTTT.

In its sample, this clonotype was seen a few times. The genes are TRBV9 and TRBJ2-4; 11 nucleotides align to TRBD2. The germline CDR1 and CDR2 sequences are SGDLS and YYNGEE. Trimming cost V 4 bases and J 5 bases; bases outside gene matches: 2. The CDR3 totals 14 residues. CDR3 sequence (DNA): TGTGCCAGCAGCCCGGGACTAGCGGAAAACATTCAGTACTTC. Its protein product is CASSPGLAENIQYF.

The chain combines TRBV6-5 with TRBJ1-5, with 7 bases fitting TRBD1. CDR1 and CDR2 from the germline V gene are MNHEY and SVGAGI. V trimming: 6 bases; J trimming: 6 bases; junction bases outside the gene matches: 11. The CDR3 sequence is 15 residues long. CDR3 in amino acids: CASSRDRAFGQPQHF. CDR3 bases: TGTGCCAGCAGCCGAGACAGGGCTTTCGGTCAGCCCCAGCATTTT.

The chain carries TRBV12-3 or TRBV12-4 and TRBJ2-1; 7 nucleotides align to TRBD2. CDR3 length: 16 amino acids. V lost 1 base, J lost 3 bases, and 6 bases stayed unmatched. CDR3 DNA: TGTGCCAGCAGTTTAGTGGCGGCGGGAGACTACAATGAGCAGTTCTTC. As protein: CASSLVAAGDYNEQFF.

In nucleotides, the CDR3 is TGTGCCAGCAGTGAAGGTGGAGGGTACCAAGAGACCCAGTACTTC. This codes for CASSEGGGYQETQYF. This sequence joins TRBV2 and TRBJ2-5; TRBD2 might be the D (6 bases). The CDR3 is made up of 15 amino acids. The V gene lost 1 base and the J gene lost 0 bases, with 9 bases spanning the gap. Per germline, CDR1 SNHLY and CDR2 FYNNEI.

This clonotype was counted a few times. CDR3 protein: CASSYSPLMPADTQYF. CDR3 in DNA: TGTGCCAGCAGTTACTCGCCGCTAATGCCCGCAGATACGCAGTATTTT. This chain links TRBV6-6 with TRBJ2-3; D gene unclear. This CDR3 has 16 residues. The V gene's germline CDR1 is MNHNY and CDR2 SVGAGI (reference sequence). Trimming took off 0 bases at V and 4 bases at J, with 14 bases between the two ends.

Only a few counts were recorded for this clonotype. This CDR3 is CASSLDGGARDTQYF. CDR3 nucleotide sequence: TGCGCCAGCAGCTTGGACGGGGGGGCACGAGATACGCAGTATTTT. V is TRBV5-1 and J is TRBJ2-3; 8 nucleotides agree with TRBD2. This CDR3 contains 15 residues. Per the germline V gene, CDR1 is SGHRS and CDR2 is YFSETQ. The ends lost 0 bases at V and 5 bases at J; junction bases unmatched: 5.

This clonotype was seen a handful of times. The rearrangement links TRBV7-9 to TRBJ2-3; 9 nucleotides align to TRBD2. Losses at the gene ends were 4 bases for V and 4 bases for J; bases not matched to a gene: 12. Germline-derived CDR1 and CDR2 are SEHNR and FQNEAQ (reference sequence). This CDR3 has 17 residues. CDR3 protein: CASSSEGAGGLADTQYF. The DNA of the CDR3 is TGTGCCAGCAGCTCAGAAGGAGCGGGGGGCCTTGCAGATACGCAGTATTTT.

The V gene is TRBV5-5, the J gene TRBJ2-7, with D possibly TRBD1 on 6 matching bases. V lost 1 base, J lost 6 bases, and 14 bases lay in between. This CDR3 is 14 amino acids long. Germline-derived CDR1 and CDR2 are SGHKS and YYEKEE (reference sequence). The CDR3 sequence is CASSLRRTVLEQYF. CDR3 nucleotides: TGTGCCAGCAGCTTGCGGCGGACAGTTCTCGAGCAGTACTTC.